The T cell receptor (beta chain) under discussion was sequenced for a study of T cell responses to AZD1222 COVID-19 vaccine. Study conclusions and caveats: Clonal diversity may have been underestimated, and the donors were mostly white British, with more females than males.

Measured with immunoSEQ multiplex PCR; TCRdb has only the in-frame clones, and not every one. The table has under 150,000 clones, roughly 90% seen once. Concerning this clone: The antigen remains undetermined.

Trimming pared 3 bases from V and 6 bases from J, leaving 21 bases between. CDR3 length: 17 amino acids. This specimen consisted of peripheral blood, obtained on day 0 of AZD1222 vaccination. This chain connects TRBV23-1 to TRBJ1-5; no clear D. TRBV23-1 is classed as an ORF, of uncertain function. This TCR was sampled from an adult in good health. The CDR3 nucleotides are TGCGCCAGCAGTCATTGTTATCTCTTAGGACTCATTCAGCCCCAGCATTTT. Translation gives CASSHCYLLGLIQPQHF.